One sample yielded the 23 T cell receptor beta chains listed below, sequenced in a study of blood T cell repertoires in COVID-19 (dated by TCRdb to the early 2020s). Library construction relied on the immunoSEQ multiplex PCR assay. TCRdb provides this immuneACCESS table in a form limited to in-frame rearrangements. Some clones are lacking; in checked studies, under half of them reflect an unresolved V gene, and why the rest are absent is not known. The sample yields hundreds of thousands of clones; more than 75% were counted once. The ten most abundant clones make up about 2.9% of the sample. Sequenced material: peripheral blood. All receptors derive from a human donor in a cohort sampled during active COVID-19.

This chain links TRBV14 with TRBJ1-5, with D perhaps TRBD1 (5 bases). CDR3 size: 13 residues. The V end was cut by 4 bases, the J end by 7 bases, with 11 bases between. The germline V gene has CDR1 SGHDN and CDR2 FVKESK. The CDR3 nucleotides read TGTGCCAGCAGCCTCGGGGGAGCGCAGCCCCAGCATTTT. This gives the protein CASSLGGAQPQHF.

The sample holds one count of this clone. This chain uses TRBV6-1 with TRBJ1-2, with D perhaps TRBD1 (6 bases). The germline V gene has CDR1 MNHNS and CDR2 SASEGT. CDR3 size: 15 residues. V was clipped by 3 bases and J by 3 bases, with 14 bases between them. The CDR3 protein is CASSDPAAGDYGYTF. The CDR3 DNA reads as TGTGCCAGCAGTGATCCAGCCGCAGGGGACTATGGCTACACCTTC.

The V call is TRBV5-1, the J call TRBJ1-2; 9 bases map to TRBD1. CDR1 is SGHRS and CDR2 is YFSETQ in the germline V gene. V was pared by 7 bases and J by 0 bases, with 7 bases of the junction left unmatched. The CDR3 consists of 15 residues. The CDR3 DNA sequence: TGCGCCAGCCAGTTAGGACAGGGGACTAACTATGGCTACACCTTC. Translating it yields CASQLGQGTNYGYTF. The complete variable domain, with remaining parts taken from reference TRBV5-1 and TRBJ1-2, reads KAGVTQTPRYLIKTRGQQVTLSCSPISGHRSVSWYQQTPGQGLQFLFEYFSETQRNKGNFPGRFSGRQFSNSRSEMNVSTLELGDSALYLCASQLGQGTNYGYTFGSGTRLTVV.

The chain has TRBV5-1 and TRBJ2-7, with a weak D call TRBD1 (5 bases). This CDR3 region has 13 residues. The germline gives CDR1 SGHRS, CDR2 YFSETQ. The germline V and J ends were trimmed by 2 bases and 2 bases, with 8 bases remaining between them. CDR3 sequence reads: CASSFDSAYEQYF. The CDR3 nucleotides are TGCGCCAGCAGCTTCGACAGTGCCTACGAGCAGTACTTC.

The chain couples TRBV30 to TRBJ1-1; no reliable D call. Germline CDR1 GTSNPN, CDR2 SVGIG (reference sequence). This CDR3 is 13 amino acids long. The germline V and J ends were trimmed by 1 base and 5 bases, with 11 bases remaining between them. CDR3 sequence reads: CAWSGSSGTEAFF. CDR3 coding DNA: TGTGCCTGGAGTGGGTCCTCGGGGACTGAAGCTTTCTTT.

The V call is TRBV12-3 or TRBV12-4, the J call TRBJ2-2; 7 bases map to TRBD1. The V gene end was trimmed by 6 bases and the J gene end by 6 bases; junction bases not matched to a gene: 1. This CDR3 has 12 amino acids. DNA of the CDR3: TGTGCCAGCAGCCAGGGGGCCGGGGAGCTGTTTTTT. Its translation is CASSQGAGELFF.

This chain uses TRBV9 with TRBJ1-5, with a tentative D call TRBD1 (6 bases). Germline V gene sequence: CDR1 SGDLS, CDR2 YYNGEE. V lost 2 bases to trimming and J lost 4 bases, with 13 bases between them. The CDR3 loop spans 15 amino acids. The CDR3 spells CASSVGTQPNQPQHF. The CDR3 nucleotides read TGTGCCAGCAGCGTCGGGACACAACCGAATCAGCCCCAGCATTTT.

This clone showed up just a few times. The V call is TRBV7-2, the J call TRBJ1-1; D remains ambiguous. The CDR3 sequence is 14 residues long. The V end was cut by 1 base, the J end by 1 base, with 7 bases between. Germline V gene lookup returns CDR1 SGHTA and CDR2 FQGNSA. CDR3 residues: CASSLGGPNTEAFF. In DNA form, the CDR3 reads TGTGCCAGCAGCTTAGGTGGGCCGAACACTGAAGCTTTCTTT.

The chain couples TRBV3-1 (or the pseudogene TRBV3-2) to TRBJ2-1; no firm D call. The V gene's germline CDR1 is LGHDT and CDR2 YNNKEL (reference sequence). There are 12 residues in the CDR3. V lost 5 bases and J lost 5, with 7 bases in between. This CDR3 reads CASSNLHNEQFF. Here the CDR3 DNA reads TGTGCCAGCAGCAACTTACACAATGAGCAGTTCTTC.

The J gene is TRBJ2-4, the V gene TRBV19; 7 bases are a match to TRBD2. The CDR3 loop spans 15 amino acids. V shed 2 bases, J shed 7 bases, and the junction held 8 bases outside the gene matches. CDR1 is LNHDA and CDR2 is SQIVND in the germline V gene (reference sequence). CDR3 sequence: CASSISRGEGNIQYF. CDR3 coding DNA: TGTGCCAGTAGTATAAGTCGCGGGGAGGGGAACATTCAGTACTTC.

The CDR3 region is CASSPGTSGRLTDTQYF. CDR3 in DNA: TGCGCCAGCAGCCCAGGGACTAGCGGGAGACTCACAGATACGCAGTATTTT. The rearrangement links TRBV5-1 to TRBJ2-3; 14 bases map to TRBD2. The CDR3 is 17 amino acids. With 4 bases clipped from V and 2 bases from J, the junction kept 6 bases outside the gene matches. In germline, CDR1 is SGHRS, CDR2 YFSETQ.

The gene calls are TRBV7-2 and TRBJ2-5; 9 positions match TRBD2. The germline V gene has CDR1 SGHTA and CDR2 FQGNSA. The CDR3 has 18 residues. With V trimmed by 4 bases and J by 3 bases, 15 bases remained unmatched. The CDR3 coding sequence is TGTGCCAGCAGCTGGGCGTCTAGCGGGGCACTCCAGAAAGAGACCCAGTACTTC. Translation: CASSWASSGALQKETQYF.

This chain joins TRBV5-1 and TRBJ2-5; no definite D call. The CDR3 extends over 14 amino acids. The germline V gene encodes CDR1 SGHRS and CDR2 YFSETQ. The germline V and J ends were trimmed by 0 bases and 0 bases, with 6 bases remaining between them. CDR3 nucleotide sequence: TGCGCCAGCAGCTTGGTGTCAGACCAAGAGACCCAGTACTTC. Translating it yields CASSLVSDQETQYF.

The V gene is TRBV7-2, the J gene TRBJ2-1, with D maybe TRBD2 (6 bases). This CDR3 has 16 residues. Germline V gene lookup returns CDR1 SGHTA and CDR2 FQGNSA. V shed 8 bases and J shed 0 bases, with 17 bases lying between them. CDR3 amino acids: CASGSGLRSSYNEQFF. The CDR3 nucleotides are TGTGCCAGCGGGAGCGGGCTTAGGAGCTCCTACAATGAGCAGTTCTTC. Full variable domain (rest looked up from reference TRBV7-2 and TRBJ2-1): GAGVSQSPSNKVTEKGKDVELRCDPISGHTALYWYRQSLGQGLEFLIYFQGNSAPDKSGLPSDRFSAERTGGSVSTLTIQRTQQEDSAVYLCASGSGLRSSYNEQFFGPGTRLTVL.

The rearrangement uses TRBV5-1 and TRBJ2-5; a possible D gene is TRBD2 (6 bases). CDR1 and CDR2 (germline): SGHRS, YFSETQ. The CDR3 length is 15 residues. V gave up 2 bases and J gave up 7 bases, with 18 bases separating them. CDR3 loop: CASSFGGDLLGTQYF. CDR3 sequence (DNA): TGCGCCAGCAGCTTCGGCGGGGACCTACTCGGGACCCAGTACTTC.

The rearrangement links TRBV5-4 to TRBJ2-7; 9 bases line up with TRBD1. CDR1 and CDR2 from the germline V gene are SGHNT and YYREEE (reference sequence). With 0 bases clipped from V and 7 bases from J, the junction kept 5 bases outside the gene matches. The CDR3 spans 14 residues. CDR3 amino acids: CASSLDRGRWEQYF. The CDR3 DNA reads TGTGCCAGCAGCTTGGACAGGGGGCGGTGGGAGCAGTACTTC.

The chain has TRBV28 and TRBJ1-5, with 7 bases fitting TRBD1. V shed 6 bases, J shed 2 bases, and the junction held 10 bases outside the gene matches. Germline V gives CDR1 MDHEN, CDR2 SYDVKM. The length of the CDR3 is 16 residues. The CDR3 is CASRSTGFRGNQPQHF. In DNA, the CDR3 is TGTGCCAGCAGATCGACAGGGTTTCGAGGCAATCAGCCCCAGCATTTT.

The V and J genes are TRBV9 and TRBJ1-4; D is undetermined. The V gene lost 3 bases and the J gene lost 8 bases, with 17 bases spanning the gap. The germline CDR1 and CDR2 sequences are SGDLS and YYNGEE. The CDR3 runs 15 residues. The CDR3 DNA follows: TGTGCCAGCAGCGGGGGAGTCGCCTCAGGAGAAAAACTGTTTTTT. It codes for CASSGGVASGEKLFF.

The chain employs TRBV3-1 (or the pseudogene TRBV3-2) and TRBJ1-6, with a tentative D call TRBD1 (6 bases). V shed 1 base and J shed 10 bases, with 17 bases lying between them. Germline lookup yields CDR1 LGHDT and CDR2 YNNKEL (reference sequence). The CDR3 has 16 residues. The CDR3 bases are TGTGCCAGCAGCCAAGGGACGATAATAAGGGGGTCACCCCTCCACTTT. Its translation is CASSQGTIIRGSPLHF.

This rearrangement joins TRBV13 to TRBJ2-7; 9 bases match TRBD1. This CDR3 has 15 amino acids. V was pared by 4 bases and J by 4 bases, with 8 bases of the junction left unmatched. CDR1 is PRHDT and CDR2 is FYEKMQ in the germline V gene (reference sequence). Written as DNA, the CDR3 is TGTGCCAGCAGCTCCACAGGGGGCGTCCAGTACGAGCAGTACTTC. It translates to CASSSTGGVQYEQYF. Using reference TRBV13 and TRBJ2-7 for the parts outside the CDR3, the full variable domain is AAGVIQSPRHLIKEKRETATLKCYPIPRHDTVYWYQQGPGQDPQFLISFYEKMQSDKGSIPDRFSAQQFSDYHSELNMSSLELGDSALYFCASSSTGGVQYEQYFGPGTRLTVT.

This chain connects TRBV5-1 to TRBJ2-7; maybe TRBD2 (6 bases). The V gene lost 4 bases and the J gene lost 1 base, with 12 bases spanning the gap. The CDR3 has 14 residues. Germline CDR1 is SGHRS and CDR2 is YFSETQ. The CDR3 DNA reads TGCGCCAGCAGCCCCAAGGAGGGATCCTACGAGCAGTACTTC. As protein: CASSPKEGSYEQYF.

About this clone itself: This specimen includes other DNA sequences encoding the same CDR3. The chain links TRBV7-3 to TRBJ1-1; D is ambiguous. Germline V gene lookup returns CDR1 SGHTA and CDR2 FQGTGA. CDR3 size: 13 residues. V lost 5 bases and J lost 1, with 8 bases in between. CDR3 protein: CASSADKNTEAFF. In DNA form, the CDR3 reads TGTGCCAGCAGCGCAGACAAGAACACTGAAGCTTTCTTT.

The chain uses TRBV28 and TRBJ2-5; 8 bases are a match to TRBD2. This CDR3 has 14 residues. Germline trimming cut 2 bases from V and 3 bases from J; bases unmatched to any gene: 2. Germline CDR1 is MDHEN and CDR2 is SYDVKM. CDR3 loop: CASSLAGGEETQYF. The CDR3 nucleotides read TGTGCCAGCAGTTTAGCGGGGGGAGAAGAGACCCAGTACTTC. The whole variable domain, remainder taken from reference TRBV28 and TRBJ2-5, is DVKVTQSSRYLVKRTGEKVFLECVQDMDHENMFWYRQDPGLGLRLIYFSYDVKMKEKGDIPEGYSVSREKKERFSLILESASTNQTSMYLCASSLAGGEETQYFGPGTRLLVL.